These 30 T cell receptor beta chains originate from one sample sequenced in a study of blood T cell repertoires in COVID-19. Some clones are missing from TCRdb's copy, which holds only in-frame ones; the method was immunoSEQ multiplex PCR. The sample consists of fewer than 85,000 clones, 88% of them appearing once. Sequencing was carried out using peripheral blood. All receptors come from a human donor in a cohort sampled during active COVID-19.

V usage is TRBV7-8 and J usage is TRBJ2-5; TRBD2 might be the D (6 bases). The CDR3 is 14 residues long. Between the trimmed V and J ends, which lost 1 base and 5 bases, there was a span of 11 bases. CDR1 and CDR2 from the germline V gene are SGHVS and FQNEAQ. The CDR3 DNA reads TGTGCCAGCAGCTTAGTGCTGGGACTCGAGACCCAGTACTTC. The encoded protein is CASSLVLGLETQYF.

This sequence joins TRBV19 and TRBJ1-1; 7 bases fit TRBD1. The germline V gene has CDR1 LNHDA and CDR2 SQIVND (reference sequence). J gave up 7 bases and V 4 bases, and 9 bases lay outside the gene matches. The CDR3 is made up of 14 amino acids. The CDR3 DNA reads as TGTGCCAGTAGTACTATAGGACAGGATTTTGAAGCTTTCTTT. The encoded protein is CASSTIGQDFEAFF.

This clone came up once. V and J are TRBV3-1 (or the pseudogene TRBV3-2) and TRBJ2-1; 12 bases fit TRBD2. The CDR3 is made up of 17 amino acids. The germline V gene encodes CDR1 LGHDT and CDR2 YNNKEL (reference sequence). V lost 0 bases and J lost 7; bases outside the gene matches: 7. The CDR3 reads CASSQETLAGGGNEQFF. DNA of the CDR3: TGTGCCAGCAGCCAAGAGACTCTAGCGGGAGGGGGTAATGAGCAGTTCTTC.

A remark on this clone: One end of the junction varies from germline; a read error may be responsible. This chain connects TRBV6-1 to TRBJ2-2; TRBD2 aligns across 8 bases. The CDR3 totals 15 residues. The germline gives CDR1 MNHNS, CDR2 SASEGT. CDR3: CASLGSGALAGELFF. The CDR3 nucleotides are TGCGCCTCTCTGGGTAGCGGGGCCCTCGCCGGGGAGCTGTTTTTT.

The chain links TRBV15 to TRBJ2-7; no definite D call. V gave up 3 bases and J gave up 4 bases, with 4 bases separating them. This CDR3 spans 11 amino acids. In germline, CDR1 is LNHNV, CDR2 YYDKDF (reference sequence). The chain's CDR3 is CATSSHYEQYF. CDR3 DNA sequence: TGTGCCACCAGCAGTCATTACGAGCAGTACTTC.

The chain links TRBV5-1 to TRBJ2-2; 7 bases align to TRBD2. Trimming removed 1 base from V and 5 bases from J; junction bases left unmatched: 8. Germline V gene sequence: CDR1 SGHRS, CDR2 YFSETQ. This CDR3 contains 16 residues. The CDR3 region has the DNA TGCGCCAGCAGCTTGTCGGCGGGAGTTAGGACCGGGGAGCTGTTTTTT. It codes for CASSLSAGVRTGELFF.

V and J are TRBV27 and TRBJ1-2; TRBD1 aligns across 11 bases. Looked up from germline, CDR1 is MNHEY and CDR2 is SMNVEV (reference sequence). The CDR3 loop spans 14 amino acids. Losses at the gene ends were 6 bases for V and 4 bases for J; bases not matched to a gene: 4. DNA of the CDR3: TGTGCCAGCAGACTCGGGACAGGGGGCTATGGCTACACCTTC. Its protein is CASRLGTGGYGYTF.

The chain links TRBV30 to TRBJ1-5, with D uncertain. V dropped 0 bases and J dropped 3 bases, with 6 bases sitting between them. Germline V CDR1 and CDR2: GTSNPN, SVGIG (reference sequence). The CDR3 length is 13 residues. The CDR3 DNA reads TGTGCCTGGAGTGTCTCAGACAATCAGCCCCAGCATTTT. Its translation: CAWSVSDNQPQHF.

The V gene is TRBV2, the J gene TRBJ2-7; tentatively, D is TRBD2 (5 bases). Trimming stripped 6 bases from V and 7 bases from J, with 13 bases between. Germline lookup yields CDR1 SNHLY and CDR2 FYNNEI. The CDR3 sequence is 12 residues long. This CDR3 is CASSGDGWEQYF. For the CDR3, the DNA is TGTGCCAGCAGCGGGGATGGGTGGGAGCAGTACTTC.

CDR3: CSVDAQPSYGYTF. The CDR3 DNA reads as TGCAGCGTTGACGCACAGCCCTCCTATGGCTACACCTTC. V is TRBV29-1 and J is TRBJ1-2, with D hard to call. V was pared by 3 bases and J by 4 bases, with 12 bases between. CDR1 and CDR2 (germline): SQVTM, ANQGSEA. This CDR3 has 13 residues. Looking up the rest from reference TRBV29-1 and TRBJ1-2 gives the full variable domain: SAVISQKPSRDICQRGTSLTIQCQVDSQVTMMFWYRQQPGQSLTLIATANQGSEATYESGFVIDKFPISRPNLTFSTLTVSNMSPEDSSIYLCSVDAQPSYGYTFGSGTRLTVV.

The V gene is TRBV3-1 (or the pseudogene TRBV3-2), the J gene TRBJ2-1; TRBD2 aligns across 8 bases. The CDR3 covers 14 residues. V trimming: 5 bases; J trimming: 8 bases; junction bases outside the gene matches: 8. Germline assignment: CDR1 LGHDT and CDR2 YNNKEL (reference sequence). This chain's CDR3 is CASSSRGGADEQFF. The CDR3 nucleotides read TGTGCCAGCAGCTCCCGGGGGGGGGCGGATGAGCAGTTCTTC.

The chain links TRBV9 to TRBJ1-3; 7 nucleotides line up with TRBD1. V was pared by 2 bases and J by 4 bases, with 6 bases of the junction left unmatched. The CDR3 is 15 amino acids. Germline loops: CDR1 SGDLS, CDR2 YYNGEE. In DNA, the CDR3 is TGTGCCAGCAGCGTTGACAGGGCGGGAGGAAACACCATATATTTT. Amino acids: CASSVDRAGGNTIYF.

V is TRBV4-1 and J is TRBJ1-5; a weak D match, TRBD1 (6 bases). The CDR3 runs 16 residues. V shed 1 base and J shed 9 bases, with 19 bases lying between them. Germline lookup yields CDR1 MGHRA and CDR2 YSYEKL. DNA of the CDR3: TGCGCCAGCAGCCAAGTAGGGCAGGGGTTGTTTGGGCCCCAGCATTTT. This codes for CASSQVGQGLFGPQHF.

V and J are TRBV15 and TRBJ1-2; D unclear. Germline lookup yields CDR1 LNHNV and CDR2 YYDKDF (reference sequence). The CDR3 runs 12 residues. With 0 bases removed from V and 8 bases from J, the gap between germline ends came to 7 bases. CDR3 DNA: TGTGCCACCAGCAGAGATTCCGCGGGCTACACCTTC. This translates into CATSRDSAGYTF. The full variable domain, its missing parts supplied by reference TRBV15 and TRBJ1-2, is DAMVIQNPRYQVTQFGKPVTLSCSQTLNHNVMYWYQQKSSQAPKLLFHYYDKDFNNEADTPDNFQSRRPNTSFCFLDIRSPGLGDTAMYLCATSRDSAGYTFGSGTRLTVV.

The chain couples TRBV6-4 to TRBJ2-1; 12 bases line up with TRBD2. The germline gives CDR1 MRHNA, CDR2 SNTAGT. Losses at the gene ends were 0 bases for V and 2 bases for J; bases not matched to a gene: 2. The CDR3 is 17 residues long. The CDR3 here is CASSDSTSGGPYNEQFF. The CDR3 DNA reads as TGTGCCAGCAGTGACTCTACTAGCGGGGGGCCCTACAATGAGCAGTTCTTC.

The chain couples TRBV29-1 to TRBJ1-1; 11 nucleotides line up with TRBD1. CDR1 and CDR2 from the germline V gene are SQVTM and ANQGSEA. The CDR3 covers 15 residues. V trimming: 8 bases; J trimming: 5 bases; junction bases outside the gene matches: 13. Here the CDR3 reads CSTHAGTGGRTEAFF. CDR3 coding DNA: TGCAGCACCCACGCGGGGACAGGGGGAAGGACTGAAGCTTTCTTT.

The rearrangement uses TRBV28 and TRBJ2-7; the match to TRBD1 covers 12 bases. CDR1 and CDR2 (germline): MDHEN, SYDVKM. CDR3 length: 14 residues. V lost 6 bases and J lost 4; bases outside the gene matches: 4. The CDR3 loop reads CASSRGQGAYEQYF. CDR3 sequence (DNA): TGTGCCAGCAGCAGGGGACAGGGGGCATACGAGCAGTACTTC.

This clone has more than one count but fewer than ten. CDR3 region: CASSLTGGSSYEQYF. As DNA, the CDR3 is TGTGCCAGCAGCTTGACAGGGGGGAGCTCCTACGAGCAGTACTTC. The chain is built from TRBV5-6 and TRBJ2-7, with TRBD1 identical over 8 bases. Germline V lookup: CDR1 SGHDT, CDR2 YYEEEE. The CDR3 spans 15 residues. The trim removed 1 base at V and 0 bases at J, leaving 3 bases unmatched. Filled out from reference TRBV5-6 and TRBJ2-7, the complete variable domain reads DAGVTQSPTHLIKTRGQQVTLRCSPKSGHDTVSWYQQALGQGPQFIFQYYEEEERQRGNFPDRFSGHQFPNYSSELNVNALLLGDSALYLCASSLTGGSSYEQYFGPGTRLTVT.

The chain carries TRBV12-3 or TRBV12-4 and TRBJ2-3; TRBD2 aligns across 11 bases. V gave up 6 bases and J gave up 8 bases; unmatched junction bases: 4. This CDR3 is built from 13 residues. This chain's CDR3 is CASSGLAGFTQYF. CDR3 DNA sequence: TGTGCCAGCAGCGGACTAGCGGGTTTTACGCAGTATTTT.

The rearrangement links TRBV4-1 to TRBJ2-3; D may be TRBD2 (6 bases). Trimming took 0 bases from V and 4 from J, leaving 11 bases between them. The germline V gene has CDR1 MGHRA and CDR2 YSYEKL. The CDR3 totals 15 residues. CDR3 DNA sequence: TGCGCCAGCAGCCAAGATACCCCTAGCGCAGATACGCAGTATTTT. Protein sequence: CASSQDTPSADTQYF.

The chain links TRBV27 to TRBJ1-2, with 8 nucleotides matching TRBD1. J gave up 8 bases and V 5 bases, and 7 bases lay outside the gene matches. The CDR3 is 13 amino acids. CDR1 and CDR2 (germline): MNHEY, SMNVEV (reference sequence). The CDR3: CASSPTGAGGYTF. CDR3 DNA sequence: TGTGCCAGCAGTCCGACAGGGGCAGGAGGCTACACCTTC.

The rearrangement joins TRBV7-9 to TRBJ2-7; D perhaps matches TRBD1 (7 bases). Trimming removed 1 base from V and 5 bases from J, with 12 bases in between. From germline, CDR1 is SEHNR and CDR2 FQNEAQ (reference sequence). The CDR3 is 14 amino acids. The CDR3 reads CASSLGGTVDEQYF. CDR3 nucleotides: TGTGCCAGCAGCTTAGGCGGGACAGTTGACGAGCAGTACTTC.

For this clone: A junction boundary mismatches the germline segment, possibly from a read error. The V call is TRBV6-5, the J call TRBJ1-1; no definite D call. The CDR3 extends over 14 amino acids. Germline loops: CDR1 MNHEY, CDR2 SVGAGI. The CDR3 loop is CASSHSERNTEAFF. The CDR3 bases are TGTGCCAGCAGTCACTCCGAGCGGAACACTGAAGCTTTCTTT.

V is TRBV30 and J is TRBJ2-1, with D perhaps matching TRBD2 (5 bases). Germline V gene data show CDR1 as GTSNPN and CDR2 as SVGIG (reference sequence). V was shortened by 4 bases and J by 0 bases, with 10 bases between the two germline ends. This CDR3 region has 14 residues. Written as DNA, the CDR3 is TGTGCCTGGAACCGGGGTAGCTCCTACAATGAGCAGTTCTTC. It encodes CAWNRGSSYNEQFF.

V and J are TRBV6-5 and TRBJ1-2; 8 bases are a match to TRBD1. The germline V gene encodes CDR1 MNHEY and CDR2 SVGAGI. V lost 6 bases, J lost 8 bases, and 11 bases stayed unmatched. The CDR3 covers 14 residues. The CDR3 spells CASSPRRGLRGYTF. CDR3 bases: TGTGCCAGCAGCCCACGCAGGGGGCTTAGAGGCTACACCTTC.

This clone was seen a single time. The chain couples TRBV19 to TRBJ2-1; 7 bases map to TRBD2. The CDR3 length is 14 residues. Germline CDR1 and CDR2: LNHDA and SQIVND (reference sequence). After removal of 7 bases from V and 3 bases from J, the junction contained 6 bases not matched to a gene. CDR3 coding DNA: TGTGCCAGTACCCTAGCGGCGGACTACAATGAGCAGTTCTTC. Protein product: CASTLAADYNEQFF. The full variable domain, with the rest looked up from reference TRBV19 and TRBJ2-1, is DGGITQSPKYLFRKEGQNVTLSCEQNLNHDAMYWYRQDPGQGLRLIYYSQIVNDFQKGDIAEGYSVSREKKESFPLTVTSAQKNPTAFYLCASTLAADYNEQFFGPGTRLTVL.

The rearrangement uses TRBV7-2 and TRBJ1-6; no clear D gene. V was trimmed by 6 bases and J by 8 bases, leaving 14 bases between them. Germline V gene lookup returns CDR1 SGHTA and CDR2 FQGNSA. CDR3 length: 14 residues. In DNA form, the CDR3 reads TGTGCCAGCAGGCCCTGGACGCGGGATTCACCCCTCCACTTT. This encodes CASRPWTRDSPLHF.

This clone appeared a single time. The chain links TRBV18 to TRBJ2-5, with D unresolved. CDR3 length equals 16 residues. CDR1 and CDR2 from the germline V gene are KGHSH and LQKENI. V dropped 3 bases and J dropped 2 bases, with 16 bases sitting between them. DNA for the CDR3: TGTGCCAGCTCACCTCTGGGTAGCCAACCTCAAGAGACCCAGTACTTC. Its translation is CASSPLGSQPQETQYF.

The V call is TRBV7-8, the J call TRBJ2-7; no reliable D call. Germline V CDR1 and CDR2: SGHVS, FQNEAQ. This CDR3 contains 13 residues. V dropped 5 bases and J dropped 7 bases, with 15 bases sitting between them. In DNA, the CDR3 is TGTGCCAGCAGCGCCCAACAGAGTCGGGAGCAGTACTTC. Its protein is CASSAQQSREQYF.

This chain joins TRBV29-1 and TRBJ2-1, with 10 bases fitting TRBD2. CDR3 size: 13 residues. Germline V lookup: CDR1 SQVTM, CDR2 ANQGSEA. Losses at the gene ends were 8 bases for V and 4 bases for J; bases not matched to a gene: 5. The CDR3 loop is CSKAGGQYNEQFF. The CDR3 DNA reads TGCAGCAAAGCGGGAGGGCAGTACAATGAGCAGTTCTTC.